This T cell receptor beta chain came from a study of T-cell reconstitution after alpha-beta-depleted transplantation in children. It was with unique molecular identifiers that the TCRbeta library was prepared. TCRdb re-called the PCR reads with MiXCR, one entry per CDR3 protein. The table includes about 500,000 distinct CDR3 sequences, 11% detected once. This TCR came from a female patient aged 2-10 years who had a stem cell transplant for aplastic anemia, so the T cells may come from the graft donor. The source was PBMCs, mostly from graft donor cells, collected 180 days after TCRalphabeta/CD19-depleted stem cell transplant.

CDR3 protein: CSARPGGSYGYTF. The DNA for the CDR3 is TGCAGTGCTAGACCAGGGGGAAGCTATGGCTACACCTTC. The rearrangement links TRBV20-1 to TRBJ1-2; 7 positions match TRBD1. This CDR3 region has 13 residues. V was pared by 2 bases and J by 4 bases, with 4 bases of the junction left unmatched. Per germline, CDR1 DFQATT and CDR2 SNEGSKA (reference sequence).